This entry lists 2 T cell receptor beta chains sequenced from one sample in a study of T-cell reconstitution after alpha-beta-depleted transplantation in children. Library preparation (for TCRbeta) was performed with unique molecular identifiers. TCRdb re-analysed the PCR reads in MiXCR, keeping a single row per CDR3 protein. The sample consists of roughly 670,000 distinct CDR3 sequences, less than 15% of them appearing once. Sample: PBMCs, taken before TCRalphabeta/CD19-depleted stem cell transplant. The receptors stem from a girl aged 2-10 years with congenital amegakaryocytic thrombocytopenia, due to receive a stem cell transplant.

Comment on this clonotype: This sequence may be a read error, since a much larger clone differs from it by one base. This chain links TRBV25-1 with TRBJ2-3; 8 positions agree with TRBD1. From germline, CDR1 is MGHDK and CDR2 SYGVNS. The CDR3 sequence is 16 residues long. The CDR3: CASGEFVQGAPDTQYF. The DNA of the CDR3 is TGTGCCAGCGGTGAATTTGTCCAGGGGGCGCCGGATACGCAGTATTTT.

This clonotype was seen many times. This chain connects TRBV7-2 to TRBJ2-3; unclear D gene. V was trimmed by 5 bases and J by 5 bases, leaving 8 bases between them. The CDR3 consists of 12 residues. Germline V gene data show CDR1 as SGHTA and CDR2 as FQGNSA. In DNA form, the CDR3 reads TGTGCCAGCAGCCGGAATCTAGATACGCAGTATTTT. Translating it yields CASSRNLDTQYF.